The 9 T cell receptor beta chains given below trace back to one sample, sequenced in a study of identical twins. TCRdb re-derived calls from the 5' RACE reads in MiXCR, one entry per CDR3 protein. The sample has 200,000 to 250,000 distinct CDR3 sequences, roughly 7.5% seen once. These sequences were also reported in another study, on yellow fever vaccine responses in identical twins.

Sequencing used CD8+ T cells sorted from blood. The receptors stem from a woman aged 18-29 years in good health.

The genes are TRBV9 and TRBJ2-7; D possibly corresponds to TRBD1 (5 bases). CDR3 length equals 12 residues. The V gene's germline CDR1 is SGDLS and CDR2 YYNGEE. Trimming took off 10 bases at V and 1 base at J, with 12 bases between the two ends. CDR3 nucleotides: TGTGCCGGAGAACAGGATTCCTACGAGCAGTACGTC. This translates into CAGEQDSYEQYV.

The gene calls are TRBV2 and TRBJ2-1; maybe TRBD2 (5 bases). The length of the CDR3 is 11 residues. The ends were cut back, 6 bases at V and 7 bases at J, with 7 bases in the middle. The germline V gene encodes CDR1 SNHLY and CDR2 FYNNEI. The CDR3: CASRDLNEQFF. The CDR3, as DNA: TGTGCCAGCAGGGACTTAAATGAGCAGTTCTTC. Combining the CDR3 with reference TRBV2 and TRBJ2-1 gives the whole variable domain EPEVTQTPSHQVTQMGQEVILRCVPISNHLYFYWYRQILGQKVEFLVSFYNNEISEKSEIFDDQFSVERPDGSNFTLKIRSTKLEDSAMYFCASRDLNEQFFGPGTRLTVL.

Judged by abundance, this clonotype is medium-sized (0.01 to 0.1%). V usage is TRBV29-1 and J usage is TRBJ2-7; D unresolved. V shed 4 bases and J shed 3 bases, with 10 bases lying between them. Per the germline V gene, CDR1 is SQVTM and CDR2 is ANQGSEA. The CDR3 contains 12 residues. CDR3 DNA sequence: TGCAGCGTTGCCGCCACCTTCTACGAGCAGTACTTC. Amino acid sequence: CSVAATFYEQYF.

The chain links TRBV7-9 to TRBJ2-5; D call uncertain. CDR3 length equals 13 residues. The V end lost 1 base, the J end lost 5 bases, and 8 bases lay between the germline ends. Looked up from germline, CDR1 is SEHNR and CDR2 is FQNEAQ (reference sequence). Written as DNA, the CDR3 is TGTGCCAGCAGCTTAGACCTCCGGGAGACCCAGTACTTC. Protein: CASSLDLRETQYF.

In DNA form, the CDR3 reads TGCGCCAGCAGCCAAGTAACTAGCCAATCCTACGAGCAGTACTTC. This encodes CASSQVTSQSYEQYF. The chain uses TRBV4-1 and TRBJ2-7; TRBD2 is a possible D gene (6 bases). Germline lookup yields CDR1 MGHRA and CDR2 YSYEKL. Trimming shortened V by 1 base and J by 1 base, and 11 bases separated the two germline ends. The CDR3 runs to 15 residues.

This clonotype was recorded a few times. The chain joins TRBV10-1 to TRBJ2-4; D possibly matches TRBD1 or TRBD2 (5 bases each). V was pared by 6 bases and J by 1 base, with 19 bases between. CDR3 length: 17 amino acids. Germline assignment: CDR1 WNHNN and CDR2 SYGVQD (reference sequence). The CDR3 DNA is TGCGCCAGCAGGAAGGGACGAACTCAAGCGGCCAAAAACATTCAGTACTTC. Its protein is CASRKGRTQAAKNIQYF.

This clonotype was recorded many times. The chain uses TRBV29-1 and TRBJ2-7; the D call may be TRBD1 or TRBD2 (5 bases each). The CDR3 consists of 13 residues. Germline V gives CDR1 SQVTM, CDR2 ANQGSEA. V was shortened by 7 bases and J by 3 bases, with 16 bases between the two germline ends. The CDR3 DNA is TGCAGCGGCCGACGGGACGGCTACTACGAGCAGTACTTC. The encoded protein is CSGRRDGYYEQYF.

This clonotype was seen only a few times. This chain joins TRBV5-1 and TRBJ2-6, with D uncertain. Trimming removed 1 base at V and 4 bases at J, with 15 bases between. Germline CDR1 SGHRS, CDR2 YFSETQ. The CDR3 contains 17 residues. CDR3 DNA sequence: TGCGCCAGCAGCTTGCGGGCAGGATGGGAAGGGGCCAACGTCCTGACTTTC. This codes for CASSLRAGWEGANVLTF.

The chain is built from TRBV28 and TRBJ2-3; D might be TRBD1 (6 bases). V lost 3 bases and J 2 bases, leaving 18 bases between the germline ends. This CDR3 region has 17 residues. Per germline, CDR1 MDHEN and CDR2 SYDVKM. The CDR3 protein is CASSFNSHRDNTDTQYF. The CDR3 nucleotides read TGTGCCAGCAGTTTTAATTCTCACAGGGACAACACAGATACGCAGTATTTT.